The 15 T cell receptor beta chains below were found in one sample sequenced in a study of shared T cell receptors in the human thymus listed by TCRdb under 2021. Library method: the immunoSEQ multiplex PCR assay. TCRdb took this table from immuneACCESS and kept in-frame rearrangements with V and J called. Such tables lack part of the clones; where checked against another copy, unresolved V genes explain under half of the gap, and the rest is unexplained. The sample contains about 610,000 clones, roughly 88% of them found a single time. The ten largest clones take up 0.0085% to 0.012% of the sample. This sample was also put to use in a study of human thymus T cells.

Sequencing was performed on thymocytes. These receptors all stem from a boy in the first two years of life with a congenital heart defect. Donor details come from another sample of the same person, matched by shared clones.

The chain recombines TRBV19 with TRBJ1-2; unclear D gene. In germline, CDR1 is LNHDA, CDR2 SQIVND (reference sequence). The ends were cut back, 4 bases at V and 3 bases at J, with 6 bases in the middle. CDR3 length: 12 amino acids. CDR3 sequence: CASSKRDYGYTF. CDR3 bases: TGTGCCAGTAGTAAGAGGGACTATGGCTACACCTTC.

This clone has just one count. The chain employs TRBV12-5 and TRBJ2-7; 16 positions match TRBD2. Trimming removed 1 base from V and 4 bases from J; junction bases left unmatched: 13. This CDR3 is 20 amino acids long. CDR1 and CDR2 from the germline V gene are LGHNT and FRNRAP. The CDR3 region has the DNA TGTGCTAGTGGTTTGGGGCAGGGACTAGCGGGAGGGGCCGGCTTATACGAGCAGTACTTC. Encoded protein: CASGLGQGLAGGAGLYEQYF.

The rearrangement links TRBV14 to TRBJ2-1, with 7 bases that match TRBD2. Losses at the gene ends were 4 bases for V and 7 bases for J; bases not matched to a gene: 13. Germline CDR1 SGHDN, CDR2 FVKESK. The CDR3 has 16 residues. The CDR3 loop is CASSLLAASGQNEQFF. CDR3 sequence (DNA): TGTGCCAGCAGCCTCCTGGCGGCTAGCGGCCAGAATGAGCAGTTCTTC.

J is TRBJ1-5 and V is TRBV9; D not resolved. Germline CDR1 and CDR2: SGDLS and YYNGEE. The CDR3 runs 13 residues. V was trimmed by 4 bases and J by 2 bases, leaving 7 bases between them. The CDR3 DNA follows: TGTGCCAGCAGCTCCGGAGGCAATCAGCCCCAGCATTTT. Residues: CASSSGGNQPQHF.

This chain connects TRBV7-8 to TRBJ2-5; D ambiguous. Germline CDR1 reads SGHVS; CDR2 reads FQNEAQ. V was pared by 2 bases and J by 1 base, with 5 bases between. CDR3 length equals 13 residues. The CDR3 DNA reads TGTGCCAGCAGCTTATCCGTCCAAGAGACCCAGTACTTC. This codes for CASSLSVQETQYF.

The chain joins TRBV11-2 to TRBJ1-4; D not certain. Germline V gene sequence: CDR1 SGHAT, CDR2 FQNNGV. The length of the CDR3 is 18 residues. Trimming cost V 0 bases and J 0 bases, with 14 bases left between them. CDR3 in DNA: TGTGCCAGCAGCTTAGATCTTAAGAGGGCTACAACTAATGAAAAACTGTTTTTT. Protein: CASSLDLKRATTNEKLFF.

This clone was seen just once. The chain carries TRBV5-4 and TRBJ2-7; the match to TRBD2 covers 12 bases. The CDR3 runs 15 residues. Trimming took 0 bases from V and 3 from J; bases not matched to a gene: 1. The germline V gene has CDR1 SGHNT and CDR2 YYREEE (reference sequence). The DNA of the CDR3 is TGTGCCAGCAGCTTGGGACTAGCGGGGGTCTACGAGCAGTACTTC. Residues: CASSLGLAGVYEQYF.

The chain couples TRBV28 to TRBJ2-1, with TRBD2 identical over 8 bases. J was trimmed by 8 bases and V by 2 bases; bases with no gene match: 29. This CDR3 is built from 22 residues. The germline gives CDR1 MDHEN, CDR2 SYDVKM. DNA of the CDR3: TGTGCCAGCAGTTTACTGAGACGCGGGAGGTCACGGGAGCGGGTGTGTCGAGATGAGCAGTTCTTC. The encoded protein is CASSLLRRGRSRERVCRDEQFF.

The V gene is TRBV7-2, the J gene TRBJ2-7; 12 bases line up with TRBD2. The junction had 12 bases not matched to a gene; V was cut back by 6 bases and J by 6 bases. Germline CDR1 reads SGHTA; CDR2 reads FQGNSA. CDR3 size: 16 residues. The CDR3 sequence: CASSLGLAGGPIEQYF. CDR3 nucleotides: TGTGCCAGCAGTCTAGGGCTAGCGGGAGGGCCCATCGAGCAGTACTTC.

V gene TRBV9 combines with J gene TRBJ2-7, with no clear D. V was pared by 3 bases and J by 1 base, with 8 bases between. The CDR3 contains 13 residues. The germline gives CDR1 SGDLS, CDR2 YYNGEE. The CDR3 reads CASSAHGSYEQYF. The DNA of the CDR3 is TGTGCCAGCAGCGCCCACGGGTCCTACGAGCAGTACTTC. The entire variable domain, with the rest obtained from reference TRBV9 and TRBJ2-7, is as follows: DSGVTQTPKHLITATGQRVTLRCSPRSGDLSVYWYQQSLDQGLQFLIQYYNGEERAKGNILERFSAQQFPDLHSELNLSSLELGDSALYFCASSAHGSYEQYFGPGTRLTVT.

The chain joins TRBV4-3 to TRBJ2-5; 8 nucleotides agree with TRBD2. The trim removed 0 bases at V and 2 bases at J, leaving 8 bases unmatched. The germline gives CDR1 LGHNA, CDR2 YSLEER. The CDR3 covers 17 residues. CDR3 nucleotide sequence: TGCGCCAGCAGCCAAGATTGGTCCGGGAGGGGGCAAGAGACCCAGTACTTC. Its protein is CASSQDWSGRGQETQYF.

The rearrangement joins TRBV12-5 to TRBJ2-2, with 7 bases that match TRBD2. This CDR3 is 15 amino acids long. Germline V CDR1 and CDR2: LGHNT, FRNRAP. V shed 3 bases, J shed 0 bases, and the junction held 1 base outside the gene matches. The chain's CDR3 is CASGFGRTNTGELFF. CDR3 DNA: TGTGCTAGTGGTTTCGGGAGGACGAACACCGGGGAGCTGTTTTTT.

J is TRBJ2-3 and V is TRBV5-6; 7 nucleotides line up with TRBD2. The germline CDR1 and CDR2 sequences are SGHDT and YYEEEE. This CDR3 contains 14 residues. V shed 0 bases, J shed 4 bases, and the junction held 2 bases outside the gene matches. The CDR3 DNA reads TGTGCCAGCAGCTTGGGCGGGAGAGCAGATACGCAGTATTTT. Translating gives CASSLGGRADTQYF.

The chain carries TRBV7-2 and TRBJ2-2; 9 bases agree with TRBD2. The V gene end was trimmed by 4 bases and the J gene end by 4 bases; junction bases not matched to a gene: 7. CDR1 is SGHTA, CDR2 FQGNSA, per germline. The CDR3 has 16 amino acids. CDR3 bases: TGTGCCAGCAGCTGCTCGGGACTAGCATGCACCGGGGAGCTGTTTTTT. Protein: CASSCSGLACTGELFF.

The rearrangement links TRBV7-2 to TRBJ1-2; 12 positions agree with TRBD1. CDR3 length: 19 residues. In germline, CDR1 is SGHTA, CDR2 FQGNSA. V shed 5 bases, J shed 4 bases, and the junction held 17 bases outside the gene matches. CDR3 bases: TGTGCCAGCAGCCCCCGGGACGGGACAGGGGGCGAGGTTGGCTATGGCTACACCTTC. This translates into CASSPRDGTGGEVGYGYTF.